The TCR beta chain under discussion was sequenced for a study of CD8 T cells in ankylosing spondylitis. Study outcomes and limitations: Characteristic, it appeared, of ankylosing spondylitis blood was a TCR beta motif of roughly eight highly homologous variants. Researchers reportedly found disease-linked clones significantly enriched in matched ankylosing spondylitis synovial fluid.

Comment on this clonotype: Its antigen is currently unknown. A read error may account for a junction end that differs from germline.

Researchers built TCR beta libraries using quantitative 5'-RACE with molecular barcodes. TCRdb itself ran the 5' RACE reads through MiXCR, one entry per CDR3 protein. The data show about 240,000 distinct CDR3 sequences, approximately 11% seen once. This CDR3 contains 15 residues. Germline V gives CDR1 SGHVS, CDR2 FNYEAQ. This clonotype was sampled from a male donor with ankylosing spondylitis or in good health (not recorded which). Input material: blood, either unsorted or a sorted T cell fraction (not recorded which). The rearrangement joins TRBV7-6 to TRBJ1-3; no reliable D call. CDR3: CASSRGGGPGNIIYF. CDR3 coding DNA: TGTGCCAGCAGCCGAGGCGGTGGCCCTGGAAACATCATATATTTT.